The clone carrying this T cell receptor beta chain is a singleton in its sample. These data belong to a study of blood T cell repertoires in COVID-19. Clones were sequenced by immunoSEQ multiplex PCR, and TCRdb holds only the in-frame ones, with some missing. The profile shows about 290,000 clones, over 85% of them singletons. V was cut by 5 bases and J by 4 bases, with 16 bases left in between. CDR1 is SGHDT, CDR2 YYEEEE, per germline. This CDR3 comprises 15 residues. The TCR was taken from a woman aged 25 to 39 with COVID-19, enrolled during active disease. The V gene is TRBV5-6, the J gene TRBJ1-5, with D perhaps matching TRBD1 (6 bases). Input material: peripheral blood. The CDR3 bases are TGTGCCAGCAGACAGTGGACAGTTCTTAATCAGCCCCAGCATTTT. Translated, it gives CASRQWTVLNQPQHF.